This T cell receptor (beta chain) stems from a study of cytomegalovirus exposure and HLA in healthy donors. Notes on the study in general: Previously analyzed data showed that most TCR beta V segments were productive at a frequency of about 87% or about 30%. Using a false discovery rate of 0.05, a later analysis showed that 16,951 TCR beta sequences were associated with HLA alleles. Roughly uniform sequencing depth across donors was assumed, possibly incorrectly.

This clone was picked up a small number of times. Its specificity is unknown. PCR used 60 Vbeta primers and 13 Jbeta primers. Profiling relied on immunoSEQ multiplex PCR, and the TCRdb table lists in-frame clones only, not all of them. The sample carries 160,000 or so clones, around 80% recorded once. J gave up 0 bases and V 8 bases, and 7 bases lay outside the gene matches. The CDR3 runs 15 residues. Looked up from germline, CDR1 is ENHRY and CDR2 is SYGVKD. The origin of this receptor is a man aged 35-49 years in good health and CMV-seronegative. The sample comprised PBMCs. The chain couples TRBV10-3 to TRBJ1-1; TRBD1 matches 9 bases. The CDR3 here is CAIRQGESLNTEAFF. The CDR3 bases are TGTGCCATCCGACAGGGGGAGTCCCTGAACACTGAAGCTTTCTTT.